The next 7 T cell receptor beta chains were all read from a single sample in a study of blood T cell repertoires in COVID-19. The protocol was immunoSEQ multiplex PCR, while the TCRdb copy is restricted to in-frame clones and leaves out a portion. The table records 200,000 to 300,000 clones, roughly four fifths of them present only once. Sequences were obtained from PBMCs or T cells enriched from blood (not recorded which). The source is a woman aged 35 to 49 who had been exposed to COVID-19.

The chain links TRBV28 to TRBJ1-1; 7 bases align to TRBD1. V lost 8 bases and J lost 5; bases outside the gene matches: 5. There are 12 residues in the CDR3. The germline V gene encodes CDR1 MDHEN and CDR2 SYDVKM. The CDR3 is CASEQGRTEAFF. DNA of the CDR3: TGTGCCAGCGAACAGGGGCGGACTGAAGCTTTCTTT.

The chain uses TRBV7-2 and TRBJ1-1; TRBD1 might be the D (5 bases). The CDR3 extends over 16 amino acids. The germline gives CDR1 SGHTA, CDR2 FQGNSA. V dropped 0 bases and J dropped 6 bases, with 17 bases sitting between them. The CDR3 DNA reads as TGTGCCAGCAGCTTAGCGCCTTTAACAGCCAGGGCTGAAGCTTTCTTT. Translation gives CASSLAPLTARAEAFF.

The chain uses TRBV5-1 and TRBJ2-5, with 8 bases lining up with TRBD2. Germline V lookup: CDR1 SGHRS, CDR2 YFSETQ. The ends lost 4 bases at V and 5 bases at J; junction bases unmatched: 10. The CDR3 extends over 15 amino acids. The CDR3 sequence: CASSPNGGAQETQYF. As DNA, the CDR3 is TGCGCCAGCAGCCCAAACGGGGGGGCCCAGGAGACCCAGTACTTC.

The chain employs TRBV19 and TRBJ2-3; a weak D match, TRBD2 (5 bases). The V and J ends lost 7 bases and 2 bases respectively, with 19 bases between them. Germline lookup yields CDR1 LNHDA and CDR2 SQIVND (reference sequence). The CDR3 has 16 amino acids. The CDR3 protein is CASTESSRVVTDTQYF. In nucleotides, the CDR3 is TGTGCCAGTACTGAGTCGTCGCGGGTCGTCACAGATACGCAGTATTTT.

The V gene is TRBV3-1 (or the pseudogene TRBV3-2), the J gene TRBJ1-5; 7 positions match TRBD1. The CDR3 totals 15 residues. The V gene end was trimmed by 1 base and the J gene end by 7 bases; junction bases not matched to a gene: 7. The V gene's germline CDR1 is LGHDT and CDR2 YNNKEL (reference sequence). Written as DNA, the CDR3 is TGTGCCAGCAGCCAAGCTCCCCAGGGGGAGCAGCCCCAGCATTTT. Translating it yields CASSQAPQGEQPQHF.

In its sample, this clone was seen once. The chain recombines TRBV6-2 or TRBV6-3 with TRBJ1-1; 8 bases map to TRBD1. The CDR3 is made up of 16 amino acids. Germline V gene lookup returns CDR1 MNHEY and CDR2 SVGEGT. V gave up 5 bases and J gave up 0 bases; unmatched junction bases: 8. The CDR3 sequence: CASSPTGGRMNTEAFF. The CDR3, as DNA: TGTGCCAGCAGTCCAACAGGGGGGAGAATGAACACTGAAGCTTTCTTT.

This chain joins TRBV7-9 and TRBJ1-1; 8 positions match TRBD1. The CDR3 sequence is 16 residues long. Germline V gene lookup returns CDR1 SEHNR and CDR2 FQNEAQ (reference sequence). The trim removed 3 bases at V and 3 bases at J, leaving 9 bases unmatched. CDR3 coding DNA: TGTGCCAGCAGCTTCCCCGCAGGGGGCTTAGACACTGAAGCTTTCTTT. It codes for CASSFPAGGLDTEAFF.